The 17 T cell receptor beta chains below all came from one sample that was sequenced in a study of molecular identifiers for immune sequencing clone quantification. TCRdb recomputed calls from the PCR reads with MiXCR, one row per CDR3 protein. The sample yields about 100,000 distinct CDR3 sequences, over 30% seen once. Sample: naive CD8+ T cells from blood, with Jurkat cell RNA spiked in. Subset defined: FACS-sorted CD8+CD4-CCR7+CD45RA+ naive T cells. The receptors shown here come from a human donor in good health. Some libraries in this study had Jurkat cell RNA spiked in.

Only a few counts were recorded for this clonotype. In this CDR3 the conserved last residue, phenylalanine or tryptophan, is missing, so a read error is likely. The chain employs TRBV28 and TRBJ2-7; D is undetermined. This CDR3 comprises 12 residues. The ends were cut back, 6 bases at V and 6 bases at J, with 12 bases in the middle. The V gene's germline CDR1 is MDHEN and CDR2 SYDVKM. CDR3 sequence (DNA): TGTGCCAGCAGCCTACCCTGGACCGAGCAGTACCTC. Translating it yields CASSLPWTEQYL.

The rearrangement joins TRBV14 to TRBJ1-1; D ambiguous. Germline V CDR1 and CDR2: SGHDN, FVKESK. The CDR3 is made up of 15 amino acids. Trimming took off 1 base at V and 9 bases at J, with 18 bases between the two ends. For the CDR3, the DNA is TGTGCCAGCAGCCAAGTCTTCTGGCCCCCAAAAAAAGCTTTCTTT. Translation: CASSQVFWPPKKAFF.

The sample holds a few counts of this clonotype. The CDR3 does not end in the conserved phenylalanine or tryptophan, so this is likely a read error. The chain joins TRBV20-1 to TRBJ2-5; TRBD1 agrees at 11 bases. Germline loops: CDR1 DFQATT, CDR2 SNEGSKA (reference sequence). The CDR3 runs to 16 residues. Unmatched junction bases numbered 12, after V lost 5 bases and J lost 4 bases. The chain's CDR3 is CSADSGTGGSRETQYL. The CDR3 coding sequence is TGCAGTGCTGATTCCGGGACAGGGGGTTCGAGAGAGACCCAGTACCTC.

Regarding this clonotype: At one of its ends the junction is not consistent with the germline gene, which may arise from a read error. The V and J genes are TRBV6-2 or TRBV6-3 and TRBJ2-2; tentatively, D is TRBD2 (5 bases). CDR1 is MNHEY and CDR2 is SVGEGT in the germline V gene. The CDR3 totals 13 residues. This CDR3 reads CASRDFHTGELIF. The CDR3 nucleotides are TGTGCCAGCAGAGACTTTCACACCGGGGAGCTGATTTTT.

A remark on this clonotype: This may come from a read error, since a much larger clone is one base off. The CDR3 DNA sequence: TGCGCCAGCAGCCAAGGAGAGAGGGCCTACGAGCAGTACTTC. Amino acid sequence: CASSQGERAYEQYF. V is TRBV4-1 and J is TRBJ2-7; tentative D call: TRBD2 (5 bases). Germline CDR1 reads MGHRA; CDR2 reads YSYEKL. CDR3 length equals 14 residues. Trimming removed 1 base from V and 2 bases from J, with 9 bases in between.

In the case of this clonotype: This may be a read error: a much more frequent sequence differs by one nucleotide. The gene calls are TRBV29-1 and TRBJ2-1, with TRBD2 matching 10 bases. From germline, CDR1 is SQVTM and CDR2 ANQGSEA. With 7 bases clipped from V and 9 bases from J, the junction kept 6 bases outside the gene matches. The CDR3 is made up of 12 amino acids. The DNA of the CDR3 is TGCAGCGCGCTAGCGGGAGAAGCTGAGCAGTTCTTC. Amino acids: CSALAGEAEQFF.

This clonotype was picked up a small number of times. DNA for the CDR3: TGTGCCAGCAGCGGGACCTACGGGGGCACAGATACGCAGTATTTT. This sequence encodes CASSGTYGGTDTQYF. The rearrangement joins TRBV28 to TRBJ2-3; possibly TRBD1 or TRBD2 for D (5 bases each). There are 15 residues in the CDR3. Per germline, CDR1 MDHEN and CDR2 SYDVKM. Trimming shortened V by 6 bases and J by 1 base, and 14 bases separated the two germline ends.

In regard to this clonotype: Possible read error: a much larger clone is one base away. V gene TRBV19 combines with J gene TRBJ2-4, with D perhaps matching TRBD1 (6 bases). V lost 0 bases and J lost 0, with 9 bases in between. The CDR3 consists of 16 residues. The germline CDR1 and CDR2 sequences are LNHDA and SQIVND (reference sequence). CDR3 nucleotide sequence: TGTGCCAGTAGTATAGATCCGACAGGAGCCAAAAACATTCAGTACTTC. This gives the protein CASSIDPTGAKNIQYF.

Worth noting for this clonotype: This may be a read error: a much more frequent sequence differs by one nucleotide. The J gene is TRBJ1-5, the V gene TRBV2; D is unclear. The CDR3 covers 15 residues. Germline-derived CDR1 and CDR2 are SNHLY and FYNNEI. Trimming shortened V by 3 bases and J by 0 bases, and 9 bases separated the two germline ends. The DNA for the CDR3 is TGTGCCAGCAGTGACCGCGGCTATAGCAATCAGCCCCAGCATTTT. Amino acid sequence: CASSDRGYSNQPQHF. Looking up the rest from reference TRBV2 and TRBJ1-5 gives the full variable domain: EPEVTQTPSHQVTQMGQEVILRCVPISNHLYFYWYRQILGQKVEFLVSFYNNEISEKSEIFDDQFSVERPDGSNFTLKIRSTKLEDSAMYFCASSDRGYSNQPQHFGDGTRLSIL.

With respect to this clonotype: The conserved closing phenylalanine or tryptophan is absent in this CDR3, likely reflecting a read error. V usage is TRBV27 and J usage is TRBJ1-1; D is ambiguous. The CDR3 spans 13 residues. CDR1 MNHEY and CDR2 SMNVEV come from the germline V gene (reference sequence). Trimming took off 0 bases at V and 1 base at J, with 3 bases between the two ends. This CDR3 is CASSLSKNTEAFI. CDR3 coding DNA: TGTGCCAGCAGTTTATCGAAGAACACTGAAGCTTTCATT.

The table lists this clonotype with a count of one. V usage is TRBV6-2 or TRBV6-3 and J usage is TRBJ2-3, with 12 bases fitting TRBD2. The ends lost 4 bases at V and 4 bases at J; junction bases unmatched: 3. The CDR3 has 15 residues. CDR1 is MNHEY, CDR2 SVGEGT, per germline. CDR3 DNA: TGTGCCAGCAGTTGGACTAGCGGGGCCGCAGATACGCAGTATTTT. Amino acids: CASSWTSGAADTQYF.

Remarks on this clonotype: A much larger clonotype is one base distant, so this may be a read error. This chain links TRBV6-5 with TRBJ2-5; D possibly corresponds to TRBD2 (5 bases). V shed 4 bases and J shed 4 bases, with 10 bases lying between them. Germline assignment: CDR1 MNHEY and CDR2 SVGAGI. This CDR3 is 13 amino acids long. The chain's CDR3 is CASSLGSPETQYF. As DNA, the CDR3 is TGTGCCAGCAGTTTGGGGAGCCCAGAGACCCAGTACTTC.

This clonotype was seen more than once but under ten times. V gene TRBV28 combines with J gene TRBJ1-5; D uncertain. The CDR3 length is 14 residues. Germline CDR1 and CDR2: MDHEN and SYDVKM. Trimming shortened V by 7 bases and J by 3 bases, and 13 bases separated the two germline ends. The CDR3 reads CASMGVTINQPQHF. DNA of the CDR3: TGTGCCAGCATGGGAGTTACAATCAATCAGCCCCAGCATTTT.

To note about this clonotype: This may stem from a read error, because a much larger clone lies one nucleotide away. The chain joins TRBV5-1 to TRBJ2-2, with a tentative D call TRBD2 (5 bases). The CDR3 is made up of 17 amino acids. Between the trimmed V and J ends, which lost 4 bases and 7 bases, there was a span of 23 bases. Germline CDR1 SGHRS, CDR2 YFSETQ. The CDR3 DNA sequence: TGCGCCAGCAGCCCCTGGCCGGGAAGGCTAGCAATCGGGGAGCTGTTTTTT. Its protein product is CASSPWPGRLAIGELFF.

In regard to this clonotype: A much larger clone lies one base from this, so it may be a read error. V usage is TRBV4-3 and J usage is TRBJ2-5; D call uncertain. V was cut by 0 bases and J by 9 bases, with 8 bases left in between. Germline V gene data show CDR1 as LGHNA and CDR2 as YSLEER. The CDR3 is made up of 12 amino acids. The DNA of the CDR3 is TGCGCCAGCAGCCAAGATGGCGAGCCCCAGTACTTC. Protein: CASSQDGEPQYF.

To note about this clonotype: A much larger clone is a single base away; this may be a read error. V is TRBV7-9 and J is TRBJ1-1, with unresolved D. The length of the CDR3 is 12 residues. Germline CDR1 is SEHNR and CDR2 is FQNEAQ (reference sequence). Trimming cost V 5 bases and J 3 bases, with 7 bases left between them. CDR3 residues: CASSPPDTEAFF. The CDR3 DNA sequence: TGTGCCAGCAGCCCCCCCGACACTGAAGCTTTCTTT.

This clonotype was detected ten times or more. The J gene is TRBJ1-1, the V gene TRBV21-1; the table's TRBD1 call for D was not verified on the DNA. TRBV21-1 is a pseudogene locus. The CDR3 spans 16 residues. The chain's CDR3 is CASTRSRGRGTTEAFF. The DNA of the CDR3 is TGTGCCAGCACTCGTTCCCGGGGCCGAGGCACCACTGAAGCTTTCTTT.